This T cell receptor beta chain was captured in a study of response to subunit inactivated influenza vaccine. The V end lost 1 base, the J end lost 7 bases, and 16 bases lay between the germline ends. This CDR3 has 15 amino acids. CDR1 is SNHLY and CDR2 is FYNNEI in the germline V gene. TCRdb re-called the RT-PCR reads through MiXCR, storing one row per CDR3 protein. In the table there are more than 250,000 distinct CDR3 sequences, around a fifth of which are singletons. This clonotype was observed a few times. Its antigen is not identified. Study findings and constraints: Each seasonal influenza vaccination, the authors suggested, recruits few new T cells.

This TCR was sampled from a man between 50 and 69 years old who received an inactivated influenza vaccine. The V gene is TRBV2, the J gene TRBJ1-2; D not certain. Sequenced material: PBMCs from blood, taken roughly 20 months after vaccination. CDR3 protein: CASSEVLRRGGGYTF. The CDR3 coding sequence is TGTGCCAGCAGTGAAGTGTTACGTCGGGGTGGTGGCTACACCTTC.